The 25 T cell receptor beta chains in this list originate from one sample, sequenced in a study of OX40 agonist ivuxolimab in advanced cancers. Data came from immunoSEQ multiplex PCR; TCRdb stores just in-frame clones and leaves some out. The sample has about 56,000 clones, 83% seen once. The sequencing used CD4+ or CD8+ T cells sorted from blood, collected in a trial of the OX40 agonist ivuxolimab. The receptors shown here come from an adult with an advanced solid tumor such as melanoma, head and neck, liver or kidney cancer.

The V call is TRBV7-8, the J call TRBJ1-2; D is unresolved. V gave up 5 bases and J gave up 6 bases, with 19 bases separating them. The CDR3 totals 15 residues. Germline V gene data show CDR1 as SGHVS and CDR2 as FQNEAQ. CDR3 in amino acids: CASSTTGSGLDGYTF. CDR3 coding DNA: TGTGCCAGCAGCACGACTGGGAGTGGCCTAGATGGCTACACCTTC.

This rearrangement joins TRBV5-1 to TRBJ2-3; TRBD2 matches 10 bases. J lost 3 bases, V lost 4 bases, and 5 bases had no gene match. Germline V gene lookup returns CDR1 SGHRS and CDR2 YFSETQ. There are 15 residues in the CDR3. The CDR3 protein is CASSLQGLATDTQYF. CDR3 nucleotides: TGCGCCAGCAGCCTACAGGGACTAGCGACAGATACGCAGTATTTT. The whole variable domain, remainder taken from reference TRBV5-1 and TRBJ2-3, is KAGVTQTPRYLIKTRGQQVTLSCSPISGHRSVSWYQQTPGQGLQFLFEYFSETQRNKGNFPGRFSGRQFSNSRSEMNVSTLELGDSALYLCASSLQGLATDTQYFGPGTRLTVL.

This chain uses TRBV6-7 with TRBJ2-3; 7 nucleotides line up with TRBD2. TRBV6-7 has ORF status, its function being uncertain. CDR3 length equals 16 residues. Unmatched junction bases numbered 10, after V lost 5 bases and J lost 2 bases. The CDR3 nucleotides are TGTGCCAGCAGTCGCCGAGAGCGGGAAAACACAGATACGCAGTATTTT. Encoded protein: CASSRRERENTDTQYF.

This clone was detected only once. The CDR3 sequence: CASSFRGVGTEAFF. DNA for the CDR3: TGTGCCAGCAGCTTCCGGGGGGTCGGCACTGAAGCTTTCTTT. V usage is TRBV7-9 and J usage is TRBJ1-1; possible D gene TRBD1, 5 bases. The CDR3 has 14 amino acids. V lost 3 bases to trimming and J lost 4 bases, with 12 bases between them. CDR1 and CDR2 from the germline V gene are SEHNR and FQNEAQ (reference sequence).

The gene calls are TRBV30 and TRBJ2-6; D is uncertain. The CDR3 sequence is 16 residues long. V lost 1 base to trimming and J lost 2 bases, with 12 bases between them. Germline-derived CDR1 and CDR2 are GTSNPN and SVGIG (reference sequence). The CDR3, as DNA: TGTGCCTGGAGTGACCAGGCCGCAGCTGGGGCCAACGTCCTGACTTTC. It yields the protein CAWSDQAAAGANVLTF.

The genes are TRBV21-1 and TRBJ2-5; the D segment call TRBD1 is taken from the table without a DNA check. TRBV21-1 is reported as a pseudogene. The CDR3 is 13 residues long. The CDR3 coding sequence is TGTGCCAGCAGCAACCTACAGGGGGAGACCCAGTACTTC. This encodes CASSNLQGETQYF.

A remark on this clone: The same CDR3 is also encoded by other DNA sequences in this sample. The chain combines TRBV7-9 with TRBJ2-7; a weak D match, TRBD1 (5 bases). Germline-derived CDR1 and CDR2 are SEHNR and FQNEAQ (reference sequence). The CDR3 sequence is 12 residues long. The V and J ends lost 0 bases and 5 bases respectively, with 5 bases between them. This CDR3 is CASSLATDEQYF. The CDR3 region has the DNA TGTGCCAGCAGCTTAGCGACAGACGAGCAGTACTTC.

The V call is TRBV19, the J call TRBJ2-5; 7 nucleotides agree with TRBD2. This CDR3 spans 14 amino acids. The V gene end was trimmed by 5 bases and the J gene end by 2 bases; junction bases not matched to a gene: 5. CDR1 is LNHDA, CDR2 SQIVND, per germline (reference sequence). In DNA form, the CDR3 reads TGTGCCAGTAGTCTGCAGGGAGGGCAAGAGACCCAGTACTTC. Its translation: CASSLQGGQETQYF.

The J gene is TRBJ2-7, the V gene TRBV6-1, with TRBD1 identical over 7 bases. CDR1 is MNHNS and CDR2 is SASEGT in the germline V gene. This CDR3 has 15 amino acids. V lost 0 bases to trimming and J lost 12 bases; unmatched junction nucleotides: 14. The CDR3 region is CASSEAPRGRRPWYF. The CDR3 region has the DNA TGTGCCAGCAGTGAAGCGCCAAGGGGGCGGAGGCCTTGGTACTTC.

The rearrangement uses TRBV28 and TRBJ2-7, with 8 bases lining up with TRBD1. V shed 6 bases and J 6 bases; nucleotides not matched to a gene: 4. This CDR3 contains 12 residues. CDR1 is MDHEN, CDR2 SYDVKM, per germline. Here the CDR3 DNA reads TGTGCCAGCAGGGAGACAGGGGTCGAGCAGTACTTC. It specifies CASRETGVEQYF.

V gene TRBV2 combines with J gene TRBJ1-2; 7 bases are a match to TRBD1. The V segment lost 4 bases and the J segment 5 bases; nucleotides outside the gene matches: 1. In germline, CDR1 is SNHLY, CDR2 FYNNEI. The CDR3 extends over 12 amino acids. The CDR3 sequence: CASSVQGYGYTF. CDR3 sequence (DNA): TGTGCCAGCAGTGTACAGGGGTATGGCTACACCTTC.

V gene TRBV9 combines with J gene TRBJ2-2, with D unclear. This CDR3 is built from 14 residues. Germline lookup yields CDR1 SGDLS and CDR2 YYNGEE. V shed 4 bases and J shed 5 bases, with 12 bases lying between them. The CDR3 reads CASSPQQNTGELFF. The DNA for the CDR3 is TGTGCCAGCAGCCCTCAACAGAATACCGGGGAGCTGTTTTTT. Full variable domain (rest looked up from reference TRBV9 and TRBJ2-2): DSGVTQTPKHLITATGQRVTLRCSPRSGDLSVYWYQQSLDQGLQFLIQYYNGEERAKGNILERFSAQQFPDLHSELNLSSLELGDSALYFCASSPQQNTGELFFGEGSRLTVL.

This clone came up a few times. The chain has TRBV7-9 and TRBJ2-4, with 10 positions matching TRBD2. The CDR3 spans 17 residues. The J segment lost 0 bases and the V segment lost 2 bases, leaving 4 bases of the junction unmatched. The V gene's germline CDR1 is SEHNR and CDR2 FQNEAQ (reference sequence). The chain's CDR3 is CASSLIAGGLAKNIQYF. The CDR3 DNA follows: TGTGCCAGCAGCTTAATAGCGGGGGGATTAGCCAAAAACATTCAGTACTTC.

This clone was seen a handful of times. The chain joins TRBV6-1 to TRBJ2-4; TRBD2 aligns across 7 bases. Trimming cost V 4 bases and J 1 base; bases outside gene matches: 4. The CDR3 length is 15 residues. Germline values: CDR1 MNHNS, CDR2 SASEGT. DNA for the CDR3: TGTGCCAGCAGTGGAGGGGAGGGGGCCAAAAACATTCAGTACTTC. Amino acids: CASSGGEGAKNIQYF.

J is TRBJ2-1 and V is TRBV29-1, with 12 bases matching TRBD2. This CDR3 has 15 amino acids. CDR1 SQVTM and CDR2 ANQGSEA come from the germline V gene. V shed 4 bases, J shed 8 bases, and the junction held 9 bases outside the gene matches. CDR3 sequence (DNA): TGCAGCGTTGGGCCTTCTAGCGGGAGGGTGGATGAGCAGTTCTTC. This translates into CSVGPSSGRVDEQFF.

V usage is TRBV6-6 and J usage is TRBJ1-2; unclear D gene. Germline V gene data show CDR1 as MNHNY and CDR2 as SVGAGI (reference sequence). This CDR3 has 14 residues. Between the trimmed V and J ends, which lost 0 bases and 7 bases, there was a span of 12 bases. In DNA, the CDR3 is TGTGCCAGCAGTTACTCGACCGGGTTGGGTGGCTACACCTTC. Protein: CASSYSTGLGGYTF.

V gene TRBV11-3 combines with J gene TRBJ1-4, with a tentative D call TRBD1 (6 bases). V was clipped by 1 base and J by 6 bases, with 15 bases between them. The germline CDR1 and CDR2 sequences are SGHNT and YENEEA. This CDR3 is built from 16 residues. In nucleotides, the CDR3 is TGTGCCAGCAGCTTAGGATCAGGACAGCTGTATGAAAAACTGTTTTTT. Translated, it gives CASSLGSGQLYEKLFF.

This clone was detected once. J is TRBJ1-4 and V is TRBV29-1; 9 bases fit TRBD1. The germline V gene has CDR1 SQVTM and CDR2 ANQGSEA. The CDR3 sequence is 14 residues long. V dropped 6 bases and J dropped 0; count of bases not matched to a gene: 2. In DNA form, the CDR3 reads TGCAGCGTGGGACAGGGAGCAACTAATGAAAAACTGTTTTTT. Residues: CSVGQGATNEKLFF.

The gene calls are TRBV6-1 and TRBJ1-3, with a possible D match to TRBD1 (6 bases). V lost 1 base and J lost 7, with 20 bases in between. Germline loops: CDR1 MNHNS, CDR2 SASEGT. The CDR3 loop spans 17 amino acids. CDR3: CASSEGGGGGRRNTIYF. DNA of the CDR3: TGTGCCAGCAGTGAAGGGGGAGGGGGGGGAAGACGGAACACCATATATTTT.

This clone was recorded once. The chain recombines TRBV11-2 with TRBJ2-5; 9 bases map to TRBD1. V trimming: 5 bases; J trimming: 7 bases; junction bases outside the gene matches: 8. The CDR3 has 14 amino acids. Germline-derived CDR1 and CDR2 are SGHAT and FQNNGV. The CDR3, as DNA: TGTGCCAGCAGCCCCGGGACAGGGTCTTGGACCCAGTACTTC. Protein: CASSPGTGSWTQYF.

This chain connects TRBV5-1 to TRBJ2-5; D is possibly TRBD1 or TRBD2 (5 bases each). V was cut by 0 bases and J by 5 bases, with 17 bases left in between. The germline V gene has CDR1 SGHRS and CDR2 YFSETQ. This CDR3 has 16 amino acids. The chain's CDR3 is CASSLVGTDRGETQYF. In DNA form, the CDR3 reads TGCGCCAGCAGCTTGGTAGGGACGGACCGTGGGGAGACCCAGTACTTC.

This chain connects TRBV19 to TRBJ2-4; D tentatively fits TRBD1 or TRBD2 (6 bases each). Trimming took 3 bases from V and 5 from J, leaving 17 bases between them. The CDR3 length is 16 residues. Germline V lookup: CDR1 LNHDA, CDR2 SQIVND (reference sequence). CDR3 DNA sequence: TGTGCCAGTAGTATTGTGGGGGCGGGGCATCAAAACATTCAGTACTTC. The encoded protein is CASSIVGAGHQNIQYF.

The chain employs TRBV6-6 and TRBJ1-4; D unresolved. This CDR3 is 11 amino acids long. The germline V gene encodes CDR1 MNHNY and CDR2 SVGAGI (reference sequence). V lost 5 bases to trimming and J lost 15 bases, with 13 bases between them. In nucleotides, the CDR3 is TGTGCCAGCAGTGGTTACAGAGGTTTGTTTTTT. Its translation is CASSGYRGLFF.

The rearrangement joins TRBV6-1 to TRBJ2-4; no definite D call. Looked up from germline, CDR1 is MNHNS and CDR2 is SASEGT. CDR3 length: 14 residues. V was clipped by 1 base and J by 5 bases, with 9 bases between them. The CDR3 DNA sequence: TGTGCCAGCAGTGAAGTCTGGCAACAAAACATTCAGTACTTC. It yields the protein CASSEVWQQNIQYF.

The chain uses TRBV5-1 and TRBJ2-1; D might be TRBD2 (5 bases). V gave up 0 bases and J gave up 8 bases, with 12 bases separating them. The CDR3 length is 14 residues. The germline CDR1 and CDR2 sequences are SGHRS and YFSETQ. DNA for the CDR3: TGCGCCAGCAGCTTGGATCCCGGGAAGGATGAGCAGTTCTTC. Translated, it gives CASSLDPGKDEQFF.